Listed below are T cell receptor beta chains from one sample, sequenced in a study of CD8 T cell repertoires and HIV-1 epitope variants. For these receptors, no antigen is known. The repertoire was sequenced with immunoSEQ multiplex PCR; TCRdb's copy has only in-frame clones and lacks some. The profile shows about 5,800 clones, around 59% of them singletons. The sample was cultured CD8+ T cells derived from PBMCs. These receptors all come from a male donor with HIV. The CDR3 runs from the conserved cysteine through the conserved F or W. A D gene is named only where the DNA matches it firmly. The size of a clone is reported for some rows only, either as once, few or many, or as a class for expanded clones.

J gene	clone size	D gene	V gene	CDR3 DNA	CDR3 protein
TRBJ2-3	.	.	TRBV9	TGTGCCAGCAGCACCACTAGCACAGATACGCAGTATTTT	CASSTTSTDTQYF
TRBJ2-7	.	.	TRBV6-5	TGTGCCAGCAGTTACTCTTCCCTAACAGATTCCTACGAGCAGTACTTC	CASSYSSLTDSYEQYF
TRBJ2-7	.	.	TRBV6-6	TGTGCCAGCAGTTACTTCGGGGCCTACGAGCAGTACTTC	CASSYFGAYEQYF
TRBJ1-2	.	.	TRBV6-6	TGTGCCAGCAGTTACGGGGGGCGCACAAATGGCTACACCTTC	CASSYGGRTNGYTF
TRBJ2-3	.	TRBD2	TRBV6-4	TGTGCCAGCAGTGACTCGCGGGGGGGCACAGATACGCAGTATTTT	CASSDSRGGTDTQYF
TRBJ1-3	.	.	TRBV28	TGTGCCAGCAGTCCATCTTCAGGGTGGGGAAACACCATATATTTT	CASSPSSGWGNTIYF
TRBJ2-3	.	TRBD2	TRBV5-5	TGTGCCAGCAGCTTGGGACTAGCGCTGGATACGCAGTATTTT	CASSLGLALDTQYF
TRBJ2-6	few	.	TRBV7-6	TGTGCCAGCAGCCCGGACCCGATAGGGGCCAACGTCCTGACTTTC	CASSPDPIGANVLTF
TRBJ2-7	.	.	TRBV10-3	TGTGCCATCAGTGAGTCTCTTTTGGCAGACGAGCAGTACTTC	CAISESLLADEQYF
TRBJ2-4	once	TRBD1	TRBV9	TGTGCCAGCAGTGCCATTGGACAGGGGGAAAACATTCAGTACTTC	CASSAIGQGENIQYF
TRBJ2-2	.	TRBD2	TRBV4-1	TGCGCCAGCAGCCAAGGACTAGCGGGGGGGACAACCGGGGAGCTGTTTTTT	CASSQGLAGGTTGELFF